This entry is about one TCR beta chain. This clone has more than one count but fewer than ten. Its target antigen remains unknown. Base qualities were left out, and no much larger clone turns up one base away. This specimen comes from a study of cytomegalovirus exposure and HLA in healthy donors (dated 2017 in TCRdb). Regarding the study in general: In an earlier analysis of several hundred of the donors, around 290 Gb of sequence data and 90 million to 120 million unique TCR beta sequences from some 170 million T cells were reported. An early release covering roughly 600 HLA-typed donors comprised about 300 gigabases of sequencing data and some 79 million unique TCR sequences. Of the roughly 400 genotyped donors, 81% fell in the genetic ancestry cluster associated with self-reported Caucasian donors. The study was designed to test whether signatures of past pathogen exposure could be identified by cataloging public T cell receptors. The T cell repertoires of about 700 subjects were profiled by immunosequencing and related to cytomegalovirus serostatus. In addition to the first cohort of around 670 subjects, a separate validation cohort of 100 to 150 different subjects was used. To predict cytomegalovirus infection status, the study combined high-throughput TCR immunosequencing, statistical association of individual TCRs with disease status, and machine learning. A later analysis re-analyzed previously published TCR beta repertoires from approximately 670 donors and added high-resolution HLA genotyping to study TCR occurrence patterns. Rather than drawing on any new phenotypic data, the later analysis identified candidate immune exposures from TCR beta sequences and the way those sequences occurred across donors. To decide whether each TCR beta V gene segment behaved as functional or pseudogenic, an earlier analysis of some 600 of the donors relied on high-throughput TCR beta sequencing. Alongside the repertoire data, information on donor age, sex, ethnicity and CMV serostatus was compiled. A later genetic analysis used genome-wide SNP genotypes for about 65% of the roughly 670 donors, treating that subset as a discovery cohort. Every discovery cohort repertoire had been produced on one sequencing platform. HLA typing covered class I and class II loci at four-digit resolution. Typing coverage varied by locus: roughly 629-630 donors for A, B, C, DRB1 and DQB1; approximately 500 for DQA1; 600 to 610 for DPA1; around 490 for DPB1. Several DR-DQ haplotypes were treated as single units for association and clustering because of strong linkage in the cohort. Among several hundred genotyped donors of the cohort, an average of around 220,000 unique TCR beta nucleotide sequences was sequenced per donor, of which about 19% were non-productive.

The cohort was made up of 500 to 850 healthy bone marrow donors. At the time of sampling, all cohort members were nominally healthy, though unrecorded immune exposures were likely present. The donor tested CMV seronegative, placing the donor among the 350 to 400 seronegative members of the cohort. Each donor provided a peripheral blood sample, and peripheral blood mononuclear cells were used for TCR beta sequencing. Genomic DNA extraction from the blood cell samples was performed with the Qiagen DNeasy Blood Extraction Kit. The CDR3 runs 14 amino acids, cysteine and phenylalanine included. CDR3 DNA is the only sequence kept; it has 42 bases, read in frame from the first base. V loses 6 bases of germline sequence and J loses 3 bases, and the interval between the two ends is 12 bases. CDR1 and CDR2 are drawn from the germline V gene: LGHNT, FRNRAP. Library preparation was by the immunoSEQ multiplex PCR assay. The multiplex PCR relied on a mix of 60 forward primers for TCR Vbeta segments and 13 reverse primers for TCR Jbeta segments. Amplification of the CDR3 region of rearranged TCR beta genes was performed with a multiplex PCR assay on genomic DNA. On the Illumina HiSeq System, the amplified TCR beta libraries were sequenced as 87-base-pair reads. The authors' analysis ran thus. In a later analysis, 80 million or so unique TCR beta chains were counted across the roughly 700 repertoires, and about 10 million of these chains were shared by at least two donors. Raw reads were error-corrected and collapsed into unique sequences with a nearest-neighbor algorithm that merged closely related sequences to remove PCR and sequencing errors. V, D and J gene segments were assigned by aligning CDR3 sequences to IMGT reference sequences. For a sequence to be retained, at least a six-nucleotide match to both a V gene segment and a J gene segment was required. A rearrangement counted as productive if the CDR3 had no stop codons and remained in frame with V and J, and every other rearrangement counted as non-productive. CDR3 was defined according to IMGT convention as the region running from the second conserved V-encoded cysteine to the conserved J-encoded phenylalanine. The earlier analysis of about 610 of the donors excluded any sequence lacking an unambiguous match to a single V gene segment. An earlier analysis of 587 of the donors classified V segments as functional when productive rearrangements were above 56.7% and as segregating when the standard deviation between donors was above 5%. A statistical classification framework was built for diagnosing cytomegalovirus status from the catalog of TCR beta chain sequences. V and J gene assignment, in a later analysis, came from comparing TCR nucleotide sequences with IMGT/GENE-DB human TR gene sequences. The TCRdist pipeline was used in a later analysis to assign CDR3 sequences and most-parsimonious VDJ recombination scenarios. In a later analysis, each TCR beta chain was defined by its CDR3 amino acid sequence together with its V-gene family, and reads without a unique V-gene family were excluded. A later analysis removed 500 to 600 highly shared, low-generation-probability nucleotide sequences to deal with suspected cross-contamination and a sequencing artifact. In a later analysis, a clonal expansion index was calculated for each public chain from normalized within-repertoire ranks of inferred template counts. In a later analysis, generation probabilities were computed using a VDJ recombination model fitted to out-of-frame rearrangements, and the results were checked against IGoR. In a later analysis, hypergeometric tests were used to score TCR-TCR, TCR-HLA and TCR-CMV co-occurrence, with a repertoire-size bias correction applied to TCR pairs. A later analysis estimated false discovery rates by permuting HLA or CMV assignments 20 times. A later analysis grouped co-occurring TCRs with DBSCAN, adding TCRdist sequence similarity when clustering within HLA-allele-positive subsets. Repertoires with fewer than 30,000 or more than 120,000 public chains, plus five repertoires with anomalous nucleotide sharing, were excluded from co-occurrence clustering. In its TCRdb copy, this immuneACCESS table keeps in-frame sequences only and misses some clones. Where compared with another copy, unresolved V genes explain less than half of these, and the others have no known cause. The V and J calls and clone size come from that table; D and trimming were worked out from the DNA. The sample table shows about 120,000 clones, and 8.5% to 10% are seen once. The ten largest make up less than 4% of the sample.

The full study reports these points: For the cohort, immune exposure information was limited to CMV serostatus. Sequencing depth was assumed to be roughly uniform across donors in the presence/absence analyses, though that assumption may not hold. A cluster of highly shared sequence variants was judged likely to represent a technical artifact of the sequencing pipeline. In a later analysis, several top co-occurrence clusters were reported to appear linked to parvovirus B19, influenza, CMV and Epstein-Barr virus. In a later analysis, 16,951 TCR beta sequences were associated with specific HLA alleles at a false discovery rate of 0.05. Strong co-occurrence of HLA alleles, especially DR and DQ, made assigning TCR associations to individual alleles difficult. It was suggested by the authors that the approach could potentially be generalized to other disease states and immunological phenotypes. A later analysis found that most CMV-associated TCR beta chains appeared HLA-restricted, with HLA associations seemingly driven largely by CMV exposure. The study listed 164 TCR beta chains as associated with cytomegalovirus. A later analysis found that TCR association rates varied across HLA loci, with DRB1 alleles showing the most associated TCRs and HLA-C alleles the fewest. Broadly in line with IMGT annotations, most TCR beta V segments showed up in productive rearrangements about 87% or about 30% of the time in an earlier analysis of approximately 640 of the donors. Some IMGT-functional V segments, including TRBV6-2 and TRBV6-3, could not be distinguished by the 87-base-pair reads and were therefore excluded. A later genetic analysis reported fewer N-insertions in productive TCRs among donors in an Asian-associated ancestry cluster than the approximately 670-donor mean. In both the original and validation cohorts, the classifier was reported to diagnose cytomegalovirus status with high specificity and sensitivity. In a later analysis, HLA-associated TCR beta chains were found to be more clonally expanded and to have lower generation probabilities than equally common non-associated chains. A further reported finding was that TCR beta sequences accurately predicted the HLA-A and HLA-B alleles for most subjects in the first cohort. HLA typing was unavailable for some donors at each locus, so association tests used only the typed subset. This cohort had only TCR beta chains sequenced, and the lack of alpha or paired-chain data limited which features could be detected. Across donors, most TCR sequences were observed very rarely, whereas some public TCRs were present in many individuals. A later genetic analysis associated a missense DCLRE1C variant with V-gene and J-gene trimming of TCR beta chains, and an independent cohort replicated the association. Linkage disequilibrium might explain the correlated functional status among segregating V segments, but an unknown experimental factor could not be excluded. Because counts were too low, 15 or so rarely observed V segments, including chromosome 9 orphons, were excluded from the earlier analysis of around 590 of the donors. In vitro tests confirmed that a few of the cytomegalovirus-associated TCR beta chains recognize cytomegalovirus antigens.

The sequence derives from a man aged 30 to 45 in good health and CMV-seronegative. The sequencing input was PBMCs. The chain is assembled from TRBV12-5 and TRBJ1-5; 6 matching bases give a weak D call of TRBD1. The nucleotide sequence reads as follows: TGTGCTAGTGGCAAAACAGGGAACAATCAGCCCCAGCATTTT. Its amino acids are CASGKTGNNQPQHF.